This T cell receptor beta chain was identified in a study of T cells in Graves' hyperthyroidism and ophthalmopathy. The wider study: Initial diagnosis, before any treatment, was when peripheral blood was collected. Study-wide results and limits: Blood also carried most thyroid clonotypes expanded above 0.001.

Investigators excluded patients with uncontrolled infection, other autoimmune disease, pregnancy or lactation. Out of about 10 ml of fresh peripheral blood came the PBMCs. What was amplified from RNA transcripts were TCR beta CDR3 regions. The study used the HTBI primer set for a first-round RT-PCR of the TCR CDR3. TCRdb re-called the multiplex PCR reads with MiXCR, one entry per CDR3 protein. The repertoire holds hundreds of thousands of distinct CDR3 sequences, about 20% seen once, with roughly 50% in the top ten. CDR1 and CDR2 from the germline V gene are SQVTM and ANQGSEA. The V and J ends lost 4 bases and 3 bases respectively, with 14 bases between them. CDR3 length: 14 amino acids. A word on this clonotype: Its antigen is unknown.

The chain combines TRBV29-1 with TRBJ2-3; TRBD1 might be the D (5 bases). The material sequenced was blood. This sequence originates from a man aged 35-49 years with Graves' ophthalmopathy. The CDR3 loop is CSVGVRVGTDTQYF. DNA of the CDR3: TGCAGCGTTGGCGTCAGGGTAGGAACAGATACGCAGTATTTT.